What follows describes a single T cell receptor beta chain. Possible read error: a much larger clone is one base away. The CDR3 consists of 13 residues. Each CDR3 protein is one row after TCRdb ran MiXCR on the 5' RACE reads. The sample lists about 220,000 distinct CDR3 sequences; over 5.5% were seen once. The entry originates in a study of identical twins. These data were also reused for a study on T cells expressing NK-cell markers.

The TCR originated in a woman between 18 and 30 years old in good health. The rearrangement uses TRBV7-1 and TRBJ2-7, with a possible D match to TRBD1 (5 bases). TRBV7-1 is an ORF, and what it does is uncertain. Sequences were obtained from CD8+ T cells sorted from blood. CDR3 DNA sequence: TGTGCCATCAGCTCAGGGTTAAACTACGAGCAGTACTTC. It yields the protein CAISSGLNYEQYF.